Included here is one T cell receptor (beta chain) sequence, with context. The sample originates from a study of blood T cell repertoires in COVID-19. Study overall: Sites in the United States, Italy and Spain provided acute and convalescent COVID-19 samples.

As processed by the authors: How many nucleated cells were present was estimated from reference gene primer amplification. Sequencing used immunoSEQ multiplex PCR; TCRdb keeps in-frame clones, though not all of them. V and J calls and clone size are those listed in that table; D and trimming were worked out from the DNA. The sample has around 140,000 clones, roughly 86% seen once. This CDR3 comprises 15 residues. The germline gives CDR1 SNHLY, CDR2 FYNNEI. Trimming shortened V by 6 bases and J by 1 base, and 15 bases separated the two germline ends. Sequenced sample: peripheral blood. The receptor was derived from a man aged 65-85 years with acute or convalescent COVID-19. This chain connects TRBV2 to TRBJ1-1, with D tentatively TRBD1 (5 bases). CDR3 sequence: CASSPRGQRNTEAFF. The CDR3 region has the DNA TGTGCCAGCAGCCCAAGGGGCCAGAGGAACACTGAAGCTTTCTTT.